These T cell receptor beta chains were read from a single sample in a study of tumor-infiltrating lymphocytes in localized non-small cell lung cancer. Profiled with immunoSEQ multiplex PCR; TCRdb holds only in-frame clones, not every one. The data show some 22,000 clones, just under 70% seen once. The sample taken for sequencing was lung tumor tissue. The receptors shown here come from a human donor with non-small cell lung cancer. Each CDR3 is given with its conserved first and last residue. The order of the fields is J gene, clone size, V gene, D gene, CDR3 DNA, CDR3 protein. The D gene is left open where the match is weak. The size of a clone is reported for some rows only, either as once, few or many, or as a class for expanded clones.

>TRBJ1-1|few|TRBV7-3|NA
TGTGCCAGCAGCTTAGTGGGGGGTATGAACACTGAAGCTTTCTTT
CASSLVGGMNTEAFF
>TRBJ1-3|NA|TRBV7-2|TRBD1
TGTGCCAGCAGCGGACAGGGGGCACGTGGAAACACCATATATTTT
CASSGQGARGNTIYF
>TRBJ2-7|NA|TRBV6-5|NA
TGTGCCACCCCGTCGGGCTCCTACGAGCAGTACTTC
CATPSGSYEQYF
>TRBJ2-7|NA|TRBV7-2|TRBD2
TGTGCCAGCGCCCTATCTAGCGGCCCCTACGAGCAGTACTTC
CASALSSGPYEQYF
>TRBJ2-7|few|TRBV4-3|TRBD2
TGCGCCAGCAGCCAAGATCTTAAGGGACTAGCGGCCTACGAGCAGTACTTC
CASSQDLKGLAAYEQYF
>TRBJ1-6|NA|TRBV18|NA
TGTGCCAGCTCACTAGGCCAGCGTGGTTCACCCCTCCACTTT
CASSLGQRGSPLHF
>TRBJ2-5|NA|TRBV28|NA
TGTGCCAGCAGTTACAGGGCGACCCAGTACTTC
CASSYRATQYF
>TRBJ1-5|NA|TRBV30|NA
TGTGCCTGGGCCGGGGGGAGCAATCAGCCCCAGCATTTT
CAWAGGSNQPQHF
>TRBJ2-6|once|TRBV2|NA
TGTGCCAGCAACAGGGTTGGGGCCAACGTCCTGACTTTC
CASNRVGANVLTF
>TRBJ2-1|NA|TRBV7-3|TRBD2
TGTGCCAGCAGCGCCCTCGGCGGGAGGGCTAGGAACAATGAGCAGTTCTTC
CASSALGGRARNNEQFF
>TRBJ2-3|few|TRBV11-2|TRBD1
TGTGCCAGCAGCTTCGGGACAGGGTCTAGCACAGATACGCAGTATTTT
CASSFGTGSSTDTQYF
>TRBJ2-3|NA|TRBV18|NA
TGTGCCAGCTCACCAAGGGACGTAGGACCTGTGGATACGCAGTATTTT
CASSPRDVGPVDTQYF
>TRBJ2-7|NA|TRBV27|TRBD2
TGTGCCAGCAGTCGGACTAGCGGGGACTGGGCTTACGAGCAGTACTTC
CASSRTSGDWAYEQYF
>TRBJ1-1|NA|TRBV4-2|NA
TGTGCCAGCAGCCAAGTGGGCCTGTGGGGAAACACTGAAGCTTTCTTT
CASSQVGLWGNTEAFF
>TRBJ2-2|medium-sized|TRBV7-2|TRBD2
TGTGCCAGCAGCTGGGGGGGAGCCACCGGGGAGCTGTTTTTT
CASSWGGATGELFF
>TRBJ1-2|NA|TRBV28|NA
TGTGCCAGCAGTTTCCGGGGGCGGGGGAGCTACACCTTC
CASSFRGRGSYTF
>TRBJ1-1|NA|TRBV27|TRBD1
TGTGCCAGCAGCAACTCAGGGGGAATGGGCACTGAAGCTTTCTTT
CASSNSGGMGTEAFF
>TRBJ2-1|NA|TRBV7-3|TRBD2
TGTGCCAGCAGCCGTAAAGCGGGAGGCAATGAGCAGTTCTTC
CASSRKAGGNEQFF
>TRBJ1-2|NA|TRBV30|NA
TGTGCCTGGAGTCCCGATGGTATCTATGGCTACACCTTC
CAWSPDGIYGYTF
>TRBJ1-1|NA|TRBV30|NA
TGTGCCTGGAGTGTACGATTCCTCGGGACTGAAGCTTTCTTT
CAWSVRFLGTEAFF
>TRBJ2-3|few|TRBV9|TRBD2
TGTGCCAGCAGCGTAGTTAGCGGGAGTCCAGATACGCAGTATTTT
CASSVVSGSPDTQYF
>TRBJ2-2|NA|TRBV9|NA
TGTGCCAGCAGCGTAGAAATGGGCACCGGGGAGCTGTTTTTT
CASSVEMGTGELFF
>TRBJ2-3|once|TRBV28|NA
TGTGCCAGCAGTTCTCCGAACTTCTTAGATACGCAGTATTTT
CASSSPNFLDTQYF
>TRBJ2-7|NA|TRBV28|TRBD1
TGTGCCAGCAGGTCAGGACAGGGACCCTACGAGCAGTACTTC
CASRSGQGPYEQYF
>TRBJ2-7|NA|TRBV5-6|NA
TGTGCCAGCAGCCTAAAGAGCTCCTACGAGCAGTACTTC
CASSLKSSYEQYF
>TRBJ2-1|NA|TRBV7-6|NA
TGTGCCAGCAGCCCGGCGGTGTATGAGCAGTTCTTC
CASSPAVYEQFF
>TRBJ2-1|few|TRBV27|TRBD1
TGTGCCAGCAGTCCCTTTAGGGGGCTCTCCTACAATGAGCAGTTCTTC
CASSPFRGLSYNEQFF
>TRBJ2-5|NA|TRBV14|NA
TGTGCCAGCAGCCATAGAACCGGGACGTCGGGGGTGGCCCAGTACTTC
CASSHRTGTSGVAQYF
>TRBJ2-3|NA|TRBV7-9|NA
TGTGCCAGCAGCGTCCAGGGAAGGAGGAGGCTAGGTACGCAGTATTTT
CASSVQGRRRLGTQYF
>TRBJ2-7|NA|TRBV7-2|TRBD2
TGTGCCAGCAGCTTAGGTGGGAGCGGGGGCGAGCAGTACTTC
CASSLGGSGGEQYF
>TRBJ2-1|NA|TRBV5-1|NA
TGCGCCAGCAGCTTTGGGGGGAGAGAATACAATGAGCAGTTCTTC
CASSFGGREYNEQFF
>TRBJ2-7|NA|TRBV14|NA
TGTGCCAGCAGCTCCCAGGGGGGCTACGAGCAGTACTTC
CASSSQGGYEQYF
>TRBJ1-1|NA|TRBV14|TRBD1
TGTGCCAGCAGCCAAGATCCAAGGGCAACAGGGGTGTTTTACACTGAAGCTTTCTTT
CASSQDPRATGVFYTEAFF
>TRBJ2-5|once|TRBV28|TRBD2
TGTGCCAGCAGCTCCCAAGCGGGAGGGGTACGGACCCAGTACTTC
CASSSQAGGVRTQYF
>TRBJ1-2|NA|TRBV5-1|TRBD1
TGCGCCAGCAACTTGGGAACAGGGGGTGGCTATGGCTACACCTTC
CASNLGTGGGYGYTF
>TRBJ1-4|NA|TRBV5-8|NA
TGTGCCAGCAGCTTGGATGGGGAAAAACTGTTTTTT
CASSLDGEKLFF
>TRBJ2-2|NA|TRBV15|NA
TGTGCCACCAGCAGGGTGGACAGATTCGCCGGGGAGCTGTTTTTT
CATSRVDRFAGELFF
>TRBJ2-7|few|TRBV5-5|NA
TGTGCCAGCAGCTTACTCGGGGCTCTTCCGGGGGAGCAGTACTTC
CASSLLGALPGEQYF
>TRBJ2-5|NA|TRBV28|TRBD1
TGTGCCAGCAGCCGGGACAGGGGGACCCAGTACTTC
CASSRDRGTQYF
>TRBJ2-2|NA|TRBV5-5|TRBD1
TGTGCCAGCACCTTAGGGGCGGGACAGGGAAACACCGGGGAGCTGTTTTTT
CASTLGAGQGNTGELFF
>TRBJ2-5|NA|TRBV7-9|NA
TGTGCCAGCAGCCCAATGTTTACAGGGCCGGTCCAAGAGACCCAGTACTTC
CASSPMFTGPVQETQYF
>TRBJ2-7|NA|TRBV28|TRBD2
TGTGCCAGCAGTTCCGCCTCGACTAGCGGCTACGAGCAGTACTTC
CASSSASTSGYEQYF
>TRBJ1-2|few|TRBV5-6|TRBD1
TGTGCCAGCACCCGGAGGGGGACAGAGACAAACTATGGCTACACCTTC
CASTRRGTETNYGYTF
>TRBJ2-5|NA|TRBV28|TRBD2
TGTGCCAGCAGTCTTTTAAGCGGGAGTAGGGAGACCCAGTACTTC
CASSLLSGSRETQYF
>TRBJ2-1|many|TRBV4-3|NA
TGCGCCAGCAGCCAAGAGGGCGGTGAGCAGTTCTTC
CASSQEGGEQFF